This T cell receptor beta chain derives from a study of blood T cell repertoires in COVID-19. Study details: Sources were T cells, B-cell-depleted T cells, or PBMCs; the material itself was cDNA or gDNA.

Measured with immunoSEQ multiplex PCR; TCRdb has only the in-frame clones, and not every one. The sample lists roughly 140,000 clones, almost 85% occurring once. The J segment lost 0 bases and the V segment lost 5 bases, leaving 1 base of the junction unmatched. The CDR3 runs to 15 residues. The germline V gene encodes CDR1 MRHNA and CDR2 SNTAGT. The receptor was isolated from a man in his fifties with acute or convalescent COVID-19. The chain employs TRBV6-4 and TRBJ1-4; 9 positions agree with TRBD1. Sequencing input: peripheral blood. CDR3 DNA sequence: TGTGCCAGCAGTCGGACAGGGGCAACTAATGAAAAACTGTTTTTT. Its translation: CASSRTGATNEKLFF.